The present entry profiles one TCR beta chain with its context. Germline assignment: CDR1 SGHTA and CDR2 FQGNSA. This CDR3 spans 14 amino acids. J was trimmed by 3 bases and V by 5 bases; bases with no gene match: 6. Assay: immunoSEQ multiplex PCR; the TCRdb copy retains only in-frame clones and omits some. The sample records 25,000 to 35,000 clones, approximately 90% being singletons. This record comes from a study of OX40 agonist ivuxolimab in advanced cancers. This TCR was recovered from an adult with an advanced solid tumor such as melanoma, head and neck, liver or kidney cancer. This specimen consisted of CD4+ or CD8+ T cells sorted from blood, obtained in a trial of the OX40 agonist ivuxolimab. The J gene is TRBJ2-7, the V gene TRBV7-2; 8 nucleotides align to TRBD2. The CDR3 reads CASSIPGLDYEQYF. CDR3 DNA: TGTGCCAGCAGCATTCCGGGACTAGACTACGAGCAGTACTTC.